The 23 T cell receptor beta chains below all came from one sample that was sequenced in a study of shared clonotypes between healthy human individuals. TCRdb's copy holds only in-frame clones and misses some; the assay was immunoSEQ multiplex PCR. The repertoire holds roughly 410,000 clones, just over 95% seen once, with about 0.32% in the top ten. The sequenced sample consisted of memory CD8+ T cells sorted from blood. Sample subset: CD45RO+ cells pooled with CCR7-negative TemRA cells. The source of these receptors is a man aged 25 to 45 in good health.

The chain couples TRBV1 to TRBJ2-6. TRBV1 is designated a pseudogene. The CDR3 runs 15 residues. The CDR3 region is CTSRLAQSRANVLTF. The CDR3 DNA is TGCACCAGCAGACTGGCACAAAGTCGGGCCAACGTCCTGACTTTC.

The chain links TRBV28 to TRBJ1-4; 11 nucleotides line up with TRBD1. CDR1 and CDR2 (germline): MDHEN, SYDVKM. V lost 8 bases to trimming and J lost 3 bases; unmatched junction nucleotides: 17. This CDR3 has 19 residues. The CDR3, as DNA: TGTGCCAGCGCGCGCCCCCTGGACAGGGGGCGGTCAGCTAATGAAAAACTGTTTTTT. Its translation is CASARPLDRGRSANEKLFF.

The chain combines TRBV7-8 with TRBJ2-5; no reliable D call. CDR3 length: 13 amino acids. Germline loops: CDR1 SGHVS, CDR2 FQNEAQ. The germline V and J ends were trimmed by 1 base and 3 bases, with 6 bases remaining between them. In DNA, the CDR3 is TGTGCCAGCAGCTTAGGGGCGGAAGAGACCCAGTACTTC. Its protein is CASSLGAEETQYF.

J is TRBJ1-5 and V is TRBV6-6; D possibly corresponds to TRBD1 (6 bases). Germline CDR1 reads MNHNY; CDR2 reads SVGAGI (reference sequence). The V gene lost 7 bases and the J gene lost 8 bases, with 18 bases spanning the gap. This CDR3 region has 14 residues. The DNA for the CDR3 is TGTGCCAGCACCCCCGGGGTAGACAGGAAGCCCCAGCATTTT. This gives the protein CASTPGVDRKPQHF.

The gene calls are TRBV5-4 and TRBJ2-5; TRBD1 matches at 8 bases. Germline CDR1 and CDR2: SGHNT and YYREEE (reference sequence). This CDR3 spans 14 amino acids. Trimming cost V 5 bases and J 1 base; bases outside gene matches: 4. This chain's CDR3 is CASSGQGLQETQYF. CDR3 coding DNA: TGTGCCAGCAGTGGACAGGGTCTCCAAGAGACCCAGTACTTC.

The CDR3 here is CASSSLILAGETDTQYF. The CDR3 region has the DNA TGTGCCAGCAGTTCTCTTATTCTAGCGGGAGAGACAGATACGCAGTATTTT. The chain links TRBV28 to TRBJ2-3; 10 bases fit TRBD2. From germline, CDR1 is MDHEN and CDR2 SYDVKM. The CDR3 is 17 amino acids. V shed 4 bases and J 3 bases; nucleotides not matched to a gene: 10.

V gene TRBV23-1 combines with J gene TRBJ2-7; D is unclear. TRBV23-1 is designated an ORF whose function remains uncertain. The CDR3 loop spans 11 amino acids. Trimming shortened V by 4 bases and J by 9 bases, and 10 bases separated the two germline ends. The chain's CDR3 is CASSLRQTQYF. The CDR3 bases are TGCGCCAGCAGTCTTCGGCAGACGCAGTACTTC.

This clone has a single count. The CDR3 here is CASSDPGQLNTEAFF. The CDR3 nucleotides read TGTGCCAGCAGTGACCCCGGACAGTTGAACACTGAAGCTTTCTTT. The chain carries TRBV25-1 and TRBJ1-1; D may be TRBD1 (6 bases). Germline V CDR1 and CDR2: MGHDK, SYGVNS. Between the trimmed V and J ends, which lost 3 bases and 0 bases, there was a span of 11 bases. CDR3 length: 15 residues.

The chain carries TRBV2 and TRBJ2-7, with 8 bases aligning to TRBD1. V shed 10 bases and J 5 bases; nucleotides not matched to a gene: 4. There are 11 residues in the CDR3. CDR1 is SNHLY, CDR2 FYNNEI, per germline. As DNA, the CDR3 is TGTGCCATCCGGGACAGGAACGAGCAGTACTTC. It translates to CAIRDRNEQYF.

This chain uses TRBV4-2 with TRBJ2-7, with 9 nucleotides matching TRBD1. Germline CDR1 and CDR2: LGHNA and YNFKEQ. The CDR3 has 15 amino acids. Unmatched junction bases numbered 9, after V lost 6 bases and J lost 3 bases. CDR3 residues: CASSPSGTGLYEQYF. For the CDR3, the DNA is TGTGCCAGCAGTCCCTCCGGGACAGGGCTCTACGAGCAGTACTTC.

J is TRBJ1-1 and V is TRBV10-3; D is ambiguous. Germline V gene lookup returns CDR1 ENHRY and CDR2 SYGVKD. The CDR3 totals 15 residues. V was pared by 0 bases and J by 0 bases, with 8 bases between. Here the CDR3 reads CAISESSGVNTEAFF. Here the CDR3 DNA reads TGTGCCATCAGTGAGTCATCTGGGGTGAACACTGAAGCTTTCTTT.

This chain connects TRBV2 to TRBJ2-1; TRBD2 agrees at 16 bases. CDR3 size: 19 residues. The V and J ends lost 6 bases and 1 base, in that order; junction bases with no gene match: 9. Germline CDR1 and CDR2: SNHLY and FYNNEI. This CDR3 reads CASSIPGLAGGMSYNEQFF. The CDR3 region has the DNA TGTGCCAGCAGCATCCCGGGACTAGCGGGGGGGATGTCCTACAATGAGCAGTTCTTC.

V and J are TRBV13 and TRBJ2-5; possibly TRBD1 or TRBD2 for D (5 bases each). Germline values: CDR1 PRHDT, CDR2 FYEKMQ (reference sequence). V lost 5 bases and J 1 base, leaving 11 bases between the germline ends. The length of the CDR3 is 14 residues. The CDR3 loop is CASSRWGFQETQYF. In DNA, the CDR3 is TGTGCCAGCAGCCGGTGGGGGTTCCAAGAGACCCAGTACTTC. Using reference TRBV13 and TRBJ2-5 for the parts outside the CDR3, the full variable domain is AAGVIQSPRHLIKEKRETATLKCYPIPRHDTVYWYQQGPGQDPQFLISFYEKMQSDKGSIPDRFSAQQFSDYHSELNMSSLELGDSALYFCASSRWGFQETQYFGPGTRLLVL.

This clone was observed once. Other DNA sequences in this specimen translate into the identical CDR3. The chain recombines TRBV6-1 with TRBJ2-1, with D unclear. V lost 8 bases and J lost 9, with 14 bases in between. The V gene's germline CDR1 is MNHNS and CDR2 SASEGT. The length of the CDR3 is 12 residues. The CDR3 is CASSTTVGEQFF. CDR3 nucleotides: TGTGCCAGCTCAACCACAGTGGGTGAGCAGTTCTTC.

CDR3 DNA: TGTGCCAGCAGTTACTCGAAAATACGAAACTATGGCTACACCTTC. Its protein is CASSYSKIRNYGYTF. This chain links TRBV6-5 with TRBJ1-2; D ambiguous. V shed 0 bases and J shed 2 bases, with 10 bases lying between them. The germline V gene has CDR1 MNHEY and CDR2 SVGAGI. This CDR3 is built from 15 residues.

This clone has only one observation. V usage is TRBV5-5 and J usage is TRBJ2-5; D is possibly TRBD1 or TRBD2 (6 bases each). This CDR3 comprises 14 residues. The V end lost 5 bases, the J end lost 3 bases, and 14 bases lay between the germline ends. CDR1 is SGHKS and CDR2 is YYEKEE in the germline V gene (reference sequence). The CDR3 loop is CASREEGVEETQYF. CDR3 DNA: TGTGCCAGCAGGGAGGAGGGGGTGGAAGAGACCCAGTACTTC.

The chain uses TRBV4-1 and TRBJ2-4, with 7 nucleotides matching TRBD1. Germline-derived CDR1 and CDR2 are MGHRA and YSYEKL. J lost 4 bases, V lost 0 bases, and 9 bases had no gene match. The CDR3 is made up of 17 amino acids. CDR3 coding DNA: TGCGCCAGCAGCCAAGATATGGACAGGATAATAAAAAACATTCAGTACTTC. Residues: CASSQDMDRIIKNIQYF.

The gene calls are TRBV27 and TRBJ2-7, with TRBD1 matching over 8 bases. CDR3 length: 15 residues. From germline, CDR1 is MNHEY and CDR2 SMNVEV (reference sequence). J was trimmed by 0 bases and V by 3 bases; bases with no gene match: 4. The CDR3 loop reads CASSFGGQASYEQYF. CDR3 nucleotide sequence: TGTGCCAGCAGTTTTGGGGGACAGGCCTCCTACGAGCAGTACTTC.

The chain recombines TRBV28 with TRBJ2-2, with TRBD1 identical over 8 bases. Germline V gives CDR1 MDHEN, CDR2 SYDVKM. The CDR3 totals 16 residues. V shed 2 bases and J 1 base; nucleotides not matched to a gene: 3. The CDR3 sequence is CASSLGGTGNTGELFF. The CDR3 bases are TGTGCCAGCAGTTTAGGGGGGACAGGGAACACCGGGGAGCTGTTTTTT.

This rearrangement joins TRBV10-3 to TRBJ1-2; 7 nucleotides match TRBD1. CDR1 is ENHRY and CDR2 is SYGVKD in the germline V gene. The CDR3 covers 12 residues. V gave up 4 bases and J gave up 8 bases; unmatched junction bases: 4. Written as DNA, the CDR3 is TGTGCCATCAGTGGGCAGGGGGAAGGCTACACCTTC. It yields the protein CAISGQGEGYTF.

V gene TRBV30 combines with J gene TRBJ2-1; 10 bases align to TRBD2. This CDR3 is 14 amino acids long. Germline V lookup: CDR1 GTSNPN, CDR2 SVGIG (reference sequence). The CDR3 loop reads CALLAGVTLNEQFF. CDR3 DNA sequence: TGTGCTCTGCTAGCGGGAGTGACCTTGAATGAGCAGTTCTTC.

This chain links TRBV5-4 with TRBJ2-5; TRBD2 agrees at 10 bases. Germline V gives CDR1 SGHNT, CDR2 YYREEE (reference sequence). Germline trimming cut 1 base from V and 3 bases from J; bases unmatched to any gene: 0. The CDR3 has 14 amino acids. The CDR3 coding sequence is TGTGCCAGCAGCTTGACTAGCGGGAAAGAGACCCAGTACTTC. Protein: CASSLTSGKETQYF.

For the CDR3, the DNA is TGTGCCAGCAGCGTAGTGGGACAGATGAACACTGAAGCTTTCTTT. Protein sequence: CASSVVGQMNTEAFF. The genes are TRBV9 and TRBJ1-1; the match to TRBD1 covers 7 bases. This CDR3 region has 15 residues. Germline V gene lookup returns CDR1 SGDLS and CDR2 YYNGEE. V was clipped by 0 bases and J by 0 bases; unmatched bases: 2.